Given below is one T cell receptor beta chain in context. Measured with immunoSEQ multiplex PCR; TCRdb has only the in-frame clones, and not every one. The sample includes around 230,000 clones, roughly 80% of them seen just once. This sample was included in a study of blood T cell repertoires in COVID-19. Study information: There were acute and convalescent COVID-19 samples, and they came from the United States, Italy and Spain. Sources were T cells, B-cell-depleted T cells, or PBMCs; the material itself was cDNA or gDNA.

The germline CDR1 and CDR2 sequences are MGHRA and YSYEKL. This CDR3 is 15 amino acids long. V lost 4 bases, J lost 5 bases, and 6 bases stayed unmatched. The sample consisted of peripheral blood. The clonotype comes from an elderly woman with acute or convalescent COVID-19. The chain joins TRBV4-1 to TRBJ2-1; TRBD1 aligns across 9 bases. The CDR3 bases are TGCGCCAGCAGCCCCGGGACAGGGTTCAACAATGAGCAGTTCTTC. Amino acids: CASSPGTGFNNEQFF.